This T cell receptor beta chain comes out of a study of T cell responses to AZD1222 COVID-19 vaccine. As for this clone: Antigen unknown.

Whole-study findings and limits: Clonal diversity was possibly underestimated; the donors were predominantly white British and more often female. Repertoire sampling occurred only after the peak T cell response.

TCRdb's table, derived via immunoSEQ multiplex PCR, lists solely in-frame clones and lacks some. The sample lists fewer than 120,000 clones; about 81% were seen once. This CDR3 comprises 16 residues. V shed 8 bases and J 4 bases; nucleotides not matched to a gene: 15. The germline V gene has CDR1 SQVTM and CDR2 ANQGSEA. The genes are TRBV29-1 and TRBJ2-1, with 9 positions matching TRBD2. The sequencing here drew on peripheral blood, taken on day 0 of AZD1222 vaccination. This clonotype was sampled from an adult in good health. The chain's CDR3 is CSCKMAGGALYNEQFF. CDR3 in DNA: TGCAGCTGTAAGATGGCGGGAGGGGCCTTATACAATGAGCAGTTCTTC.